The T cell receptor beta chain under discussion was sequenced for a study of CD8 T cells in ankylosing spondylitis. Study outcomes and limitations: Characteristic, it appeared, of ankylosing spondylitis blood was a TCR beta motif of seven or eight highly homologous variants.

With 3 bases removed from V and 10 bases from J, the gap between germline ends came to 21 bases. Germline V gives CDR1 DFQATT, CDR2 SNEGSKA (reference sequence). This CDR3 region has 14 residues. TCRdb re-derived calls from the 5' RACE reads in MiXCR, one entry per CDR3 protein. Of some 840,000 distinct CDR3 sequences in the sample, 12% were seen once. As regards this clonotype: Its antigen remains unidentified.

The chain has TRBV20-1 and TRBJ1-1; D may be TRBD1 (5 bases). The sequenced sample consisted of blood, either unsorted or a sorted T cell fraction (not recorded which). The receptor was derived from a male donor with ankylosing spondylitis. The CDR3 DNA follows: TGCAGTGCTAGCCAGGACTTCTTTTATGGGGGAGCTTTCTTT. Amino acid sequence: CSASQDFFYGGAFF.